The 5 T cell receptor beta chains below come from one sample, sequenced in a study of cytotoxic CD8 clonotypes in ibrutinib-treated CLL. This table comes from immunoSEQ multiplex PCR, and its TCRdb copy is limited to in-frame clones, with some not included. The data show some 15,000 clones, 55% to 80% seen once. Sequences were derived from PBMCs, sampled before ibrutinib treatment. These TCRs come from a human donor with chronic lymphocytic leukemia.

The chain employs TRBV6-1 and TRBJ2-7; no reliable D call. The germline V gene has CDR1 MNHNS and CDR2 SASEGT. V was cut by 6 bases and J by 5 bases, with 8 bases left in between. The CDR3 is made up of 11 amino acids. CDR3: CASSRTNEQYV. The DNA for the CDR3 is TGTGCCAGCAGCAGGACCAACGAGCAGTACGTC.

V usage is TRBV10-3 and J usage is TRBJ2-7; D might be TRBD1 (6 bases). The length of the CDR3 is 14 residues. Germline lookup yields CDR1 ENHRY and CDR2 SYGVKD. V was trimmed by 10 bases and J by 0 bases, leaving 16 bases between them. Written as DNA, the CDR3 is TGTGCCAGCAAGAGGACAGCTCTCTCCTACGAGCAGTACTTC. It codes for CASKRTALSYEQYF.

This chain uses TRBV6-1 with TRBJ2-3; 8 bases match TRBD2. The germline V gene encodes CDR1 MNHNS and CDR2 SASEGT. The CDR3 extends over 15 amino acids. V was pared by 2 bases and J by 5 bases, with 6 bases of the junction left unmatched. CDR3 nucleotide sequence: TGTGCCAGCAGTGAAAGGACCGGGACTAGAGATACGCAGTATTTT. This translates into CASSERTGTRDTQYF.

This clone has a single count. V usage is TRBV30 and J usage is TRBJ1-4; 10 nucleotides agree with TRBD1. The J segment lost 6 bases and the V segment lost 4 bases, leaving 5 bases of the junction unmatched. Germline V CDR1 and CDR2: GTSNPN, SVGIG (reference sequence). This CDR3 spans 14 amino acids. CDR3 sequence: CAWNKGQGHEKLFF. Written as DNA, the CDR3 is TGTGCCTGGAATAAGGGACAGGGGCATGAAAAACTGTTTTTT.

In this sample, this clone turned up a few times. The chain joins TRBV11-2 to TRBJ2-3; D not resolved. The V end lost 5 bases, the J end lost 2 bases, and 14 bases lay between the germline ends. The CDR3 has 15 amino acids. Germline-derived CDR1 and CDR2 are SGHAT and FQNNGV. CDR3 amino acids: CASSLTPPYTDTQYF. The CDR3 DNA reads TGTGCCAGCAGCCTGACACCCCCCTACACAGATACGCAGTATTTT. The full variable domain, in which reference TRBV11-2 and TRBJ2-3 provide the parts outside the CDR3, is EAGVAQSPRYKIIEKRQSVAFWCNPISGHATLYWYQQILGQGPKLLIQFQNNGVVDDSQLPKDRFSAERLKGVDSTLKIQPAKLEDSAVYLCASSLTPPYTDTQYFGPGTRLTVL.